These 21 T cell receptor beta chains were sequenced from one sample in a study of T cells in Graves' hyperthyroidism and ophthalmopathy. There were TCR beta CDR3 regions amplified from RNA transcripts. Primed by the HTBI set, a first-round RT-PCR was run on the TCR CDR3. TCRdb re-analysed the multiplex PCR reads in MiXCR, keeping a single row per CDR3 protein. The data contain 250,000 to 350,000 distinct CDR3 sequences, over 20% of them singletons. The specimen sequenced was blood. These receptors were obtained from a man under 40 with Graves' ophthalmopathy.

This clonotype has only one observation. The chain uses TRBV19 and TRBJ1-2; D unclear. The CDR3 is made up of 12 amino acids. V lost 5 bases and J 3 bases, leaving 7 bases between the germline ends. CDR1 and CDR2 from the germline V gene are LNHDA and SQIVND (reference sequence). CDR3 protein: CASSQVYYGYTF. CDR3 in DNA: TGTGCCAGTAGTCAGGTTTACTATGGCTACACCTTC.

The rearrangement uses TRBV7-9 and TRBJ1-5; D is undetermined. This CDR3 comprises 11 residues. Per the germline V gene, CDR1 is SEHNR and CDR2 is FQNEAQ (reference sequence). Trimming stripped 5 bases from V and 9 bases from J, with 8 bases between. This CDR3 reads CASSRSGPQHF. CDR3 coding DNA: TGTGCCAGCAGCCGGTCGGGGCCCCAGCATTTT.

The chain couples TRBV10-3 to TRBJ1-4; tentatively, D is TRBD1 (5 bases). The ends were cut back, 4 bases at V and 8 bases at J, with 14 bases in the middle. Germline V gives CDR1 ENHRY, CDR2 SYGVKD. This CDR3 has 14 amino acids. The CDR3: CAISATGYKEKLFF. The CDR3 bases are TGTGCCATCAGTGCTACAGGATATAAGGAAAAACTGTTTTTT.

The table lists this clonotype with a few counts. The chain uses TRBV5-1 and TRBJ1-2; 7 bases fit TRBD1. The CDR3 spans 13 residues. Germline V gives CDR1 SGHRS, CDR2 YFSETQ. Germline trimming cut 4 bases from V and 4 bases from J; bases unmatched to any gene: 4. The CDR3 protein is CASSAGTVYGYTF. CDR3 DNA sequence: TGCGCCAGCAGCGCCGGGACAGTCTATGGCTACACCTTC.

The chain has TRBV5-1 and TRBJ1-6, with 7 bases fitting TRBD1. This CDR3 spans 14 amino acids. V lost 6 bases to trimming and J lost 9 bases; unmatched junction nucleotides: 9. CDR1 and CDR2 from the germline V gene are SGHRS and YFSETQ. For the CDR3, the DNA is TGCGCCAGCACCTGGGACAGTGGATTTTCACCCCTCCACTTT. Protein: CASTWDSGFSPLHF.

There are a few counts of this clonotype. The junction shows a germline mismatch at one end, possibly a read error. The gene calls are TRBV19 and TRBJ1-1, with TRBD1 matching 7 bases. Germline assignment: CDR1 LNHDA and CDR2 SQIVND (reference sequence). The CDR3 extends over 16 amino acids. Here the CDR3 reads CASKPYYRGANAEAFF. The CDR3, as DNA: TGTGCCAGTAAACCCTACTACAGGGGAGCGAACGCTGAAGCTTTCTTT.

A few counts support this clonotype. V is TRBV10-3 and J is TRBJ2-1; D perhaps matches TRBD1 (6 bases). The CDR3 totals 16 residues. V was pared by 3 bases and J by 0 bases, with 12 bases between. The germline CDR1 and CDR2 sequences are ENHRY and SYGVKD. DNA for the CDR3: TGTGCCATCAGTGAAATGAGGGGGAGCTCCTACAATGAGCAGTTCTTC. This gives the protein CAISEMRGSSYNEQFF.

This clonotype has at least ten counts. V gene TRBV28 combines with J gene TRBJ1-2; TRBD1 might be the D (5 bases). This CDR3 region has 15 residues. CDR1 is MDHEN and CDR2 is SYDVKM in the germline V gene. The V gene lost 2 bases and the J gene lost 0 bases, with 10 bases spanning the gap. The CDR3 DNA sequence: TGTGCCAGCAGTTTAGGGGACGCATCTAACTATGGCTACACCTTC. It translates to CASSLGDASNYGYTF.

The chain joins TRBV5-1 to TRBJ2-6; 12 bases are shared with TRBD1. The V segment lost 4 bases and the J segment 1 base; nucleotides outside the gene matches: 6. This CDR3 is built from 18 residues. CDR1 SGHRS and CDR2 YFSETQ come from the germline V gene. In nucleotides, the CDR3 is TGCGCCAGCAGCCGGAAGGGACAGGGGGCATCTGGGGCCAACGTCCTGACTTTC. Encoded protein: CASSRKGQGASGANVLTF.

This clonotype occurred once. The gene calls are TRBV4-1 and TRBJ2-5; D might be TRBD1 or TRBD2, each matching 5 bases. Germline V gene sequence: CDR1 MGHRA, CDR2 YSYEKL. Trimming shortened V by 2 bases and J by 4 bases, and 20 bases separated the two germline ends. The CDR3 covers 17 residues. The CDR3 nucleotides are TGCGCCAGCAGCCAAACCATCACCAGGTTCGGGGCAGAGACCCAGTACTTC. Translating gives CASSQTITRFGAETQYF.

This clonotype has more than one count but fewer than ten. The V and J genes are TRBV29-1 and TRBJ2-7; 12 bases fit TRBD1. The germline V gene encodes CDR1 SQVTM and CDR2 ANQGSEA. The CDR3 extends over 12 amino acids. Trimming cost V 4 bases and J 7 bases; bases outside gene matches: 2. CDR3 bases: TGCAGCGTTGGGGGACAGGGGGCGGAGCAGTACTTC. Amino acid sequence: CSVGGQGAEQYF.

V gene TRBV12-3 or TRBV12-4 combines with J gene TRBJ2-5; TRBD1 aligns across 9 bases. V trimming: 3 bases; J trimming: 4 bases; junction bases outside the gene matches: 6. The CDR3 contains 15 residues. Written as DNA, the CDR3 is TGTGCCAGCAGTTTTGCCGGGACAGGGTCAGAGACCCAGTACTTC. Protein sequence: CASSFAGTGSETQYF.

This clonotype has a handful of counts. The rearrangement uses TRBV12-5 and TRBJ2-1; TRBD2 agrees at 8 bases. CDR1 is LGHNT, CDR2 FRNRAP, per germline. With 1 base clipped from V and 5 bases from J, the junction kept 10 bases outside the gene matches. CDR3 length: 17 amino acids. As DNA, the CDR3 is TGTGCTAGTGGTTTGGACAGGAGCGGGGGCGCCAACAATGAGCAGTTCTTC. It is translated as CASGLDRSGGANNEQFF.

The V and J genes are TRBV12-3 or TRBV12-4 and TRBJ2-7; tentatively, D is TRBD1 (5 bases). This CDR3 is built from 15 residues. Deletions cut 5 bases from V and 2 bases from J, with 16 bases between. The CDR3 sequence: CASSPGLPGPYEQYF. CDR3 nucleotide sequence: TGTGCCAGCAGTCCAGGGCTTCCAGGCCCCTACGAGCAGTACTTC.

This clonotype was observed a handful of times. The V gene is TRBV7-2, the J gene TRBJ1-1; D is unresolved. From germline, CDR1 is SGHTA and CDR2 FQGNSA. Trimming cost V 4 bases and J 7 bases, with 10 bases left between them. The CDR3 is 12 residues long. The DNA for the CDR3 is TGTGCCAGCAGCTCCTATCTGGGTGAAGCTTTCTTT. Protein sequence: CASSSYLGEAFF. The full variable domain, in which reference TRBV7-2 and TRBJ1-1 provide the parts outside the CDR3, is GAGVSQSPSNKVTEKGKDVELRCDPISGHTALYWYRQSLGQGLEFLIYFQGNSAPDKSGLPSDRFSAERTGGSVSTLTIQRTQQEDSAVYLCASSSYLGEAFFGQGTRLTVV.

V gene TRBV10-3 combines with J gene TRBJ2-5, with 10 bases fitting TRBD2. Per germline, CDR1 ENHRY and CDR2 SYGVKD. V lost 4 bases, J lost 1 base, and 6 bases stayed unmatched. The CDR3 totals 16 residues. The CDR3: CAISAQLAGAQETQYF. In DNA form, the CDR3 reads TGTGCCATCAGTGCCCAGCTAGCGGGAGCCCAAGAGACCCAGTACTTC.

On this clonotype itself: A much larger clone is a single base away; this may be a read error. The chain couples TRBV3-1 to TRBJ2-7; tentatively, D is TRBD1 or TRBD2 (5 bases each). This CDR3 has 15 residues. CDR1 is LGHDT and CDR2 is YNNKEL in the germline V gene (reference sequence). CDR3 DNA: TGTGTCAGCAGCGCCAAGTGGGACCTTTCCTACGAGCAGTACTTC. It yields the protein CVSSAKWDLSYEQYF.

This clonotype was picked up one time. A much bigger clone sits one base away, suggesting this may be a read error. The V gene is TRBV30, the J gene TRBJ1-2, with D maybe TRBD1 (6 bases). CDR1 is GTSNPN and CDR2 is SVGIG in the germline V gene (reference sequence). The CDR3 has 13 residues. The CDR3 here is CAWSIGQLYGYAF. The CDR3 bases are TGTGCCTGGAGTATCGGACAGCTCTATGGCTACGCCTTC.

This clonotype was detected only a few times. The chain combines TRBV2 with TRBJ2-1; 12 bases fit TRBD2. The CDR3 consists of 16 residues. CDR1 and CDR2 (germline): SNHLY, FYNNEI. V was clipped by 6 bases and J by 5 bases; unmatched bases: 8. This CDR3 reads CASRDFTSGRNNEQFF. The CDR3 nucleotides read TGTGCCAGCAGGGATTTCACTAGCGGGAGGAACAATGAGCAGTTCTTC.

V usage is TRBV7-9 and J usage is TRBJ1-1; D is perhaps TRBD1 (5 bases). Per the germline V gene, CDR1 is SEHNR and CDR2 is FQNEAQ (reference sequence). V was shortened by 3 bases and J by 2 bases, with 10 bases between the two germline ends. The CDR3 is 14 amino acids. The CDR3 DNA reads as TGTGCCAGCAGCTTGGGGACCTCTAACACTGAAGCTTTCTTT. Protein sequence: CASSLGTSNTEAFF.

This clonotype was detected a few times. The chain couples TRBV28 to TRBJ1-2; D gene unclear. V was trimmed by 1 base and J by 4 bases, leaving 10 bases between them. Germline V lookup: CDR1 MDHEN, CDR2 SYDVKM. CDR3 length: 14 residues. The CDR3 region has the DNA TGTGCCAGCAGTTTATTATCCGTGGGCTATGGCTACACCTTC. This sequence encodes CASSLLSVGYGYTF.